This is a list of T cell receptor beta chains from one sample in a study of Ad26.COV2.S vaccination and SARS-CoV-2 variants. Clones were read by immunoSEQ multiplex PCR, and TCRdb kept only the in-frame ones, dropping some. This table holds about 280,000 clones, more than 75% found once. This specimen consisted of peripheral blood, obtained in a trial of Ad26.COV2.S vaccine versus placebo. These receptors were collected from a person aged 18-65 years who received the Ad26.COV2.S COVID-19 vaccine or a placebo. The CDR3 runs from the conserved cysteine through the conserved F or W. The D gene is left open where the match is weak. The size field is filled for only some rows; it gives once, few, many or a size class.

clone size: -; V gene: TRBV2; J gene: TRBJ2-2; D gene: -; CDR3 protein: CASSFSTGTGELFF; CDR3 DNA: TGTGCCAGCAGTTTCTCGACAGGCACCGGGGAGCTGTTTTTT
clone size: -; V gene: TRBV6-2/TRBV6-3; J gene: TRBJ1-3; D gene: -; CDR3 protein: CASSQGDIYLSGNTIYF; CDR3 DNA: TGTGCCAGCAGTCAAGGGGACATCTACCTCTCTGGAAACACCATATATTTT
clone size: once; V gene: TRBV27; J gene: TRBJ2-1; D gene: TRBD1; CDR3 protein: CASRQHGTGRDNEQFF; CDR3 DNA: TGTGCCAGCAGACAACACGGGACAGGGAGGGACAATGAGCAGTTCTTC
clone size: once; V gene: TRBV6-5; J gene: TRBJ1-1; D gene: -; CDR3 protein: CASSYSIEGTTEAFF; CDR3 DNA: TGTGCCAGCAGTTACTCGATTGAGGGAACTACTGAAGCTTTCTTT
clone size: -; V gene: TRBV7-6; J gene: TRBJ1-2; D gene: -; CDR3 protein: CASSARDGPYGYTF; CDR3 DNA: TGTGCCAGCAGCGCCCGGGACGGCCCCTATGGCTACACCTTC
clone size: -; V gene: TRBV3-1/TRBV3-2; J gene: TRBJ2-3; D gene: TRBD2; CDR3 protein: CASSQDGAGGLTDTQYF; CDR3 DNA: TGTGCCAGCAGCCAAGATGGCGCGGGAGGTCTTACAGATACGCAGTATTTT
clone size: -; V gene: TRBV21-1; J gene: TRBJ2-7; D gene: -; CDR3 protein: CASSNHFEQYF; CDR3 DNA: TGTGCCAGCAGCAATCACTTCGAGCAGTACTTC
clone size: once; V gene: TRBV5-1; J gene: TRBJ2-7; D gene: -; CDR3 protein: CASSFQGVFGEQYF; CDR3 DNA: TGCGCCAGCAGCTTTCAGGGCGTGTTTGGGGAGCAGTACTTC
clone size: -; V gene: TRBV30; J gene: TRBJ1-5; D gene: -; CDR3 protein: CAWAHREDQPQHF; CDR3 DNA: TGTGCCTGGGCACACAGGGAGGATCAGCCCCAGCATTTT
clone size: few; V gene: TRBV9; J gene: TRBJ1-1; D gene: TRBD1; CDR3 protein: CASSEGTGANTEAFF; CDR3 DNA: TGTGCCAGCAGCGAGGGGACAGGGGCAAACACTGAAGCTTTCTTT
clone size: -; V gene: TRBV10-2; J gene: TRBJ1-2; D gene: TRBD1; CDR3 protein: CASRGQGANYGYTF; CDR3 DNA: TGCGCCAGCAGAGGACAGGGGGCGAACTATGGCTACACCTTC
clone size: -; V gene: TRBV19; J gene: TRBJ2-1; D gene: TRBD2; CDR3 protein: CASSTRLAVNPEQFF; CDR3 DNA: TGTGCCAGTAGTACCAGACTAGCGGTTAACCCGGAGCAGTTCTTC
clone size: -; V gene: TRBV5-1; J gene: TRBJ1-1; D gene: -; CDR3 protein: CASSLSGFTEAFF; CDR3 DNA: TGCGCCAGCAGCTTGTCTGGCTTCACTGAAGCTTTCTTT
clone size: few; V gene: TRBV6-5; J gene: TRBJ1-1; D gene: TRBD1; CDR3 protein: CASSFTGDTEAFF; CDR3 DNA: TGTGCCAGCAGCTTTACAGGGGACACTGAAGCTTTCTTT
clone size: -; V gene: TRBV5-1; J gene: TRBJ2-3; D gene: TRBD1; CDR3 protein: CASSQSGQRTDTQYF; CDR3 DNA: TGCGCCAGCAGCCAATCGGGACAGCGCACAGATACGCAGTATTTT
clone size: -; V gene: TRBV28; J gene: TRBJ1-3; D gene: -; CDR3 protein: CASVNSHSGNTIYF; CDR3 DNA: TGTGCCAGCGTAAATTCCCACTCTGGAAACACCATATATTTT
clone size: -; V gene: TRBV6-5; J gene: TRBJ2-1; D gene: TRBD1; CDR3 protein: CASSSTGQGSIWQFF; CDR3 DNA: TGTGCCAGCAGTTCGACGGGACAGGGGTCGATTTGGCAGTTCTTC
clone size: -; V gene: TRBV28; J gene: TRBJ2-2; D gene: TRBD1; CDR3 protein: CASLPGGSGAGELFF; CDR3 DNA: TGTGCCAGTCTTCCAGGGGGATCCGGGGCCGGGGAGCTGTTTTTT
clone size: -; V gene: TRBV27; J gene: TRBJ2-7; D gene: TRBD2; CDR3 protein: CASSSLAGGYEQYF; CDR3 DNA: TGTGCCAGCAGTTCGCTAGCGGGAGGCTACGAGCAGTACTTC
clone size: -; V gene: TRBV19; J gene: TRBJ1-2; D gene: TRBD1; CDR3 protein: CASSRGGQQANYGYTF; CDR3 DNA: TGTGCCAGTAGTAGAGGGGGACAGCAAGCTAACTATGGCTACACCTTC
clone size: -; V gene: TRBV28; J gene: TRBJ1-2; D gene: -; CDR3 protein: CASTRGYPYGYTF; CDR3 DNA: TGTGCCAGCACGAGGGGATACCCGTATGGCTACACCTTC
clone size: -; V gene: TRBV6-5; J gene: TRBJ2-1; D gene: -; CDR3 protein: CACRVGGSYNEQFF; CDR3 DNA: TGTGCCTGCAGGGTGGGGGGCTCCTACAATGAGCAGTTCTTC
clone size: -; V gene: TRBV5-6; J gene: TRBJ1-1; D gene: -; CDR3 protein: CASSIQMNTEAFF; CDR3 DNA: TGTGCCAGCAGCATACAAATGAACACTGAAGCTTTCTTT
clone size: -; V gene: TRBV11-2; J gene: TRBJ2-3; D gene: -; CDR3 protein: CASSLGGGTDTQYF; CDR3 DNA: TGTGCCAGCAGCTTAGGGGGGGGCACAGATACGCAGTATTTT
clone size: once; V gene: TRBV30; J gene: TRBJ2-3; D gene: TRBD2; CDR3 protein: CAWSVLAGGDTQYF; CDR3 DNA: TGTGCCTGGAGTGTGTTAGCGGGAGGGGATACGCAGTATTTT
clone size: few; V gene: TRBV3-1/TRBV3-2; J gene: TRBJ1-2; D gene: -; CDR3 protein: CASSQAQYGYTF; CDR3 DNA: TGTGCCAGCAGCCAAGCCCAATATGGCTACACCTTC
clone size: -; V gene: TRBV7-9; J gene: TRBJ1-1; D gene: TRBD1; CDR3 protein: CASRPGTENTEAFF; CDR3 DNA: TGTGCCAGCAGACCCGGGACAGAGAACACTGAAGCTTTCTTT
clone size: -; V gene: TRBV9; J gene: TRBJ1-5; D gene: TRBD1; CDR3 protein: CASSVTGTDNQPQHF; CDR3 DNA: TGTGCCAGCAGCGTAACCGGGACAGATAATCAGCCCCAGCATTTT
clone size: -; V gene: TRBV10-3; J gene: TRBJ2-3; D gene: TRBD2; CDR3 protein: CAISESIPGGSTDTQYF; CDR3 DNA: TGTGCCATCAGTGAGTCGATCCCCGGGGGGAGCACAGATACGCAGTATTTT
clone size: -; V gene: TRBV2; J gene: TRBJ2-5; D gene: TRBD2; CDR3 protein: CASSFSGGAETQYF; CDR3 DNA: TGTGCCAGCAGTTTTAGCGGGGGGGCAGAGACCCAGTACTTC
clone size: -; V gene: TRBV7-8; J gene: TRBJ2-7; D gene: -; CDR3 protein: CASSLQGLGEQYF; CDR3 DNA: TGTGCCAGCAGCTTACAGGGTCTAGGCGAGCAGTACTTC
clone size: -; V gene: TRBV9; J gene: TRBJ2-5; D gene: -; CDR3 protein: CASSGWGVGETQYF; CDR3 DNA: TGTGCCAGCAGCGGTTGGGGGGTGGGAGAGACCCAGTACTTC
clone size: -; V gene: TRBV2; J gene: TRBJ2-7; D gene: -; CDR3 protein: CASTGDKTYEQYF; CDR3 DNA: TGTGCCAGCACTGGGGACAAAACCTACGAGCAGTACTTC
clone size: -; V gene: TRBV19; J gene: TRBJ1-1; D gene: -; CDR3 protein: CASSIGAGWNTEAFF; CDR3 DNA: TGTGCCAGTAGTATAGGGGCCGGTTGGAACACTGAAGCTTTCTTT
clone size: -; V gene: TRBV5-1; J gene: TRBJ2-3; D gene: TRBD1; CDR3 protein: CASSVSGTGKSDTQYF; CDR3 DNA: TGCGCCAGCAGCGTCAGCGGGACAGGGAAATCAGATACGCAGTATTTT
clone size: -; V gene: TRBV28; J gene: TRBJ2-2; D gene: -; CDR3 protein: CASSYSNTGELFF; CDR3 DNA: TGTGCCAGCAGTTACTCGAACACCGGGGAGCTGTTTTTT
clone size: -; V gene: TRBV24-1; J gene: TRBJ2-5; D gene: -; CDR3 protein: CATSDLGETQYF; CDR3 DNA: TGTGCCACCAGTGATTTGGGAGAGACCCAGTACTTC
clone size: -; V gene: TRBV5-1; J gene: TRBJ1-4; D gene: TRBD1; CDR3 protein: CASSTDRGLEKLFF; CDR3 DNA: TGCGCCAGCAGCACGGACAGGGGGCTAGAAAAACTGTTTTTT
clone size: -; V gene: TRBV27; J gene: TRBJ1-1; D gene: -; CDR3 protein: CASSVGGPTEAFF; CDR3 DNA: TGTGCCAGCAGCGTCGGGGGGCCCACTGAAGCTTTCTTT
clone size: -; V gene: TRBV28; J gene: TRBJ2-4; D gene: TRBD2; CDR3 protein: CASSSPGVAGSWAKNIQYF; CDR3 DNA: TGTGCCAGCAGTTCCCCGGGAGTAGCGGGAAGTTGGGCCAAAAACATTCAGTACTTC
clone size: -; V gene: TRBV28; J gene: TRBJ1-4; D gene: -; CDR3 protein: CASSLNLNEKLFF; CDR3 DNA: TGTGCCAGCAGTTTGAATTTGAATGAAAAACTGTTTTTT
clone size: -; V gene: TRBV18; J gene: TRBJ1-2; D gene: TRBD1; CDR3 protein: CASSPRGQGASGYTF; CDR3 DNA: TGTGCCAGCTCACCACGGGGACAGGGGGCATCTGGCTACACCTTC
clone size: -; V gene: TRBV3-1/TRBV3-2; J gene: TRBJ1-4; D gene: TRBD1; CDR3 protein: CASSQGQGFEKLFF; CDR3 DNA: TGTGCCAGCAGCCAAGGACAGGGGTTTGAAAAACTGTTTTTT
clone size: -; V gene: TRBV4-1; J gene: TRBJ2-7; D gene: -; CDR3 protein: CASSQPLSRVQTYEQYF; CDR3 DNA: TGCGCCAGCAGCCAACCCCTAAGCAGGGTTCAGACCTACGAGCAGTACTTC
clone size: -; V gene: TRBV19; J gene: TRBJ2-1; D gene: -; CDR3 protein: CASHRPPYNEQFF; CDR3 DNA: TGTGCCAGTCACCGTCCCCCGTACAATGAGCAGTTCTTC